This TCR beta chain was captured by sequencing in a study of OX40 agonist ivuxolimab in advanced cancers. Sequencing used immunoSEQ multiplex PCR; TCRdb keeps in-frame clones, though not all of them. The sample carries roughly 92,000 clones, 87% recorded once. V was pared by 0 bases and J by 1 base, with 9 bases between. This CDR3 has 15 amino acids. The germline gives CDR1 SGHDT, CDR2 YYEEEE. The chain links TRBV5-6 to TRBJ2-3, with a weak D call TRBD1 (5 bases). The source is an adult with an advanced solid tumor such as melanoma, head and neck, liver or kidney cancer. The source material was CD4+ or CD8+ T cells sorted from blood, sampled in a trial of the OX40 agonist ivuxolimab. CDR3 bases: TGTGCCAGCAGCTTGGACAGGACCGGCACAGATACGCAGTATTTT. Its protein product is CASSLDRTGTDTQYF. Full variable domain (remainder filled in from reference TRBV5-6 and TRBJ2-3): DAGVTQSPTHLIKTRGQQVTLRCSPKSGHDTVSWYQQALGQGPQFIFQYYEEEERQRGNFPDRFSGHQFPNYSSELNVNALLLGDSALYLCASSLDRTGTDTQYFGPGTRLTVL.